These T cell receptor delta chains were read from a single sample in a study of γδ T cells in repeated Plasmodium falciparum infection. TCRdb re-identified clones in the multiplex PCR reads via CATT. The data hold 70,000 to 95,000 delta-chain clones, with over 1.3% observed a single time. Sequences were obtained from gamma-delta T cells from blood. These receptors all come from a pool of human donors (malaria-infected and uninfected, not separated). CDR3s include the opening cysteine and the closing phenylalanine or tryptophan. The D gene is left open where the match is weak. The size entry is marked missing in some rows and otherwise reads once, few, many or a size class.

len: 25; abundance: many; j_gene: TRDJ1; d_gene: TRDD3; v_gene: TRDV1; CDR3aa: CALGELRPPTIGVKTGGIHTDKLIF; CDR3nt: TGTGCTCTTGGGGAACTACGTCCTCCTACAATAGGAGTCAAGACTGGGGGAATTCACACCGATAAACTCATCTTT
len: 15; abundance: large; j_gene: TRDJ1; d_gene: TRDD3; v_gene: TRDV2; CDR3aa: CACDPLGDTTDKLIF; CDR3nt: TGTGCCTGTGACCCTCTGGGGGACACCACCGATAAACTCATCTTT
len: 17; abundance: many; j_gene: TRDJ1; d_gene: NA; v_gene: TRDV1; CDR3aa: CALGVRCVPLEPDKLIF; CDR3nt: TGTGCTCTTGGGGTCCGTTGCGTTCCACTGGAACCTGATAAACTCATCTTT
len: 19; abundance: many; j_gene: TRDJ1; d_gene: NA; v_gene: TRDV1; CDR3aa: CALGEDISGIPPYTDKLIF; CDR3nt: TGTGCTCTTGGGGAAGATATCTCCGGGATTCCCCCGTACACCGATAAACTCATCTTT
len: 16; abundance: many; j_gene: TRDJ1; d_gene: TRDD3; v_gene: TRDV2; CDR3aa: CACDKLGGEYTDKLIF; CDR3nt: TGTGCCTGTGACAAACTGGGGGGTGAGTACACCGATAAACTCATCTTT
len: 21; abundance: many; j_gene: TRDJ1; d_gene: TRDD3; v_gene: TRDV1; CDR3aa: CALGELGIPTGLGDTVDKLIF; CDR3nt: TGTGCTCTTGGGGAACTCGGGATTCCTACGGGACTGGGGGATACGGTCGATAAACTCATCTTT
len: 18; abundance: many; j_gene: TRDJ3; d_gene: TRDD3; v_gene: TRDV1; CDR3aa: CALGKYWGISWDTRQMFF; CDR3nt: TGTGCTCTTGGGAAGTACTGGGGGATAAGCTGGGACACCCGACAGATGTTTTTC
len: 19; abundance: many; j_gene: TRDJ1; d_gene: TRDD3; v_gene: TRDV2; CDR3aa: CACDTGRLSTGGFTDKLIF; CDR3nt: TGTGCCTGTGACACCGGCAGACTGTCTACTGGGGGTTTCACCGATAAACTCATCTTT
len: 12; abundance: medium-sized; j_gene: TRDJ1; d_gene: NA; v_gene: TRDV3; CDR3aa: CAFLDTGDKLIF; CDR3nt: TGTGCCTTTTTAGATACGGGCGATAAACTCATCTTT
len: 22; abundance: few; j_gene: TRDJ1; d_gene: TRDD3; v_gene: TRDV1; CDR3aa: CALGTIGYTRRWGIRSTDRLIF; CDR3nt: TGTGCTCTTGGGACAATCGGGTACACCCGAAGATGGGGGATAAGAAGCACCGATAGACTCATCTTT
len: 18; abundance: many; j_gene: TRDJ1; d_gene: NA; v_gene: TRDV1; CDR3aa: CALGETSPSLGPPDKLIF; CDR3nt: TGTGCTCTTGGGGAAACGAGCCCTTCGCTGGGGCCCCCCGATAAACTCATCTTT
len: 19; abundance: many; j_gene: TRDJ1; d_gene: TRDD3; v_gene: TRDV1; CDR3aa: CALILLGDTPAEYTDKLIF; CDR3nt: TGTGCTCTGATCCTACTAGGGGATACGCCAGCCGAGTACACCGATAAACTCATCTTT
len: 25; abundance: many; j_gene: TRDJ1; d_gene: TRDD3; v_gene: TRDV1; CDR3aa: CALGEALFLRWAPGGSRLRGYKLIF; CDR3nt: TGTGCTCTTGGGGAGGCCCTATTCCTACGTTGGGCGCCTGGGGGATCCCGCCTACGGGGCTATAAACTCATCTTT
len: 21; abundance: many; j_gene: TRDJ1; d_gene: TRDD3; v_gene: TRDV1; CDR3aa: CALGELFLHAYWGIRVDKLIF; CDR3nt: TGTGCTCTTGGGGAGCTGTTCCTACACGCCTACTGGGGGATACGCGTCGATAAACTCATCTTT
len: 17; abundance: large; j_gene: TRDJ1; d_gene: TRDD3; v_gene: TRDV2; CDR3aa: CACDLLAGGPYTDKLIF; CDR3nt: TGTGCCTGTGACCTTCTCGCTGGGGGCCCGTACACCGATAAACTCATCTTT
len: 23; abundance: medium-sized; j_gene: TRDJ2; d_gene: TRDD2; v_gene: TRDV1; CDR3aa: CALGALTFLGGLRGLALTAQLFF; CDR3nt: TGTGCTCTTGGGGCCCTAACCTTCCTCGGAGGCCTTAGGGGGTTAGCTTTGACAGCACAACTCTTCTTT
len: 23; abundance: many; j_gene: TRDJ3; d_gene: TRDD3; v_gene: TRDV1; CDR3aa: CALGETTFPWGIPTSWDTRQMFF; CDR3nt: TGTGCTCTTGGGGAAACGACCTTCCCCTGGGGGATACCCACCTCCTGGGACACCCGACAGATGTTTTTC
len: 13; abundance: many; j_gene: TRDJ1; d_gene: NA; v_gene: TRDV1; CDR3aa: CALGTPYTDKLIF; CDR3nt: TGTGCTCTTGGAACACCCTACACCGATAAACTCATCTTT
len: 17; abundance: many; j_gene: TRDJ1; d_gene: NA; v_gene: TRDV2; CDR3aa: CACDSIYPFPATDKLIF; CDR3nt: TGTGCCTGTGACTCGATTTATCCATTCCCTGCAACCGATAAACTCATCTTT
len: 14; abundance: NA; j_gene: TRDJ1; d_gene: NA; v_gene: TRDV1; CDR3aa: CSLGDSFRPDKLIF; CDR3nt: TGTTCTCTTGGTGACTCCTTCCGACCTGATAAACTCATCTTT
len: 18; abundance: many; j_gene: TRDJ1; d_gene: TRDD3; v_gene: TRDV1; CDR3aa: CALGDTYSVGDTPDKLIF; CDR3nt: TGTGCTCTTGGGGATACTTATTCGGTGGGGGATACGCCCGATAAACTCATCTTT
len: 23; abundance: many; j_gene: TRDJ1; d_gene: TRDD3; v_gene: TRDV1; CDR3aa: CALGEIPVYLWGIREACTDKLIF; CDR3nt: TGTGCTCTTGGGGAGATTCCGGTGTACTTGTGGGGGATACGCGAAGCGTGCACCGATAAACTCATCTTT
len: 16; abundance: many; j_gene: TRDJ1; d_gene: NA; v_gene: TRDV1; CDR3aa: CALGERPIPFRDKLIF; CDR3nt: TGTGCTCTTGGGGAACGACCCATTCCATTCCGGGATAAACTCATCTTT
len: 15; abundance: many; j_gene: TRDJ1; d_gene: NA; v_gene: TRDV1; CDR3aa: CALGEILNRGPKLIF; CDR3nt: TGTGCTCTTGGGGAAATACTGAATCGGGGGCCTAAACTCATCTTT
len: 17; abundance: medium-sized; j_gene: TRDJ1; d_gene: NA; v_gene: TRDV2; CDR3aa: CACDTVGQPDHTDKLIF; CDR3nt: TGTGCCTGTGACACCGTGGGACAGCCAGACCACACCGATAAACTCATCTTT
len: 21; abundance: large; j_gene: TRDJ1; d_gene: TRDD3; v_gene: TRDV2; CDR3aa: CACDQGQLLGDHLSNTDKLIF; CDR3nt: TGTGCCTGTGACCAGGGACAATTACTGGGGGACCACTTAAGTAACACCGATAAACTCATCTTT